The next 6 T cell receptor beta chains were all read from a single sample in a study of cytomegalovirus exposure and HLA in healthy donors. The PCR had 60 Vbeta and 13 Jbeta primers. TCRdb's copy holds only in-frame clones and misses some; the assay was immunoSEQ multiplex PCR. The sample totals around 140,000 clones. Sequenced material: PBMCs. All receptors come from a woman between 35 and 50 years old in good health and CMV-seronegative.

This chain links TRBV6-5 with TRBJ2-2; D call uncertain. Germline V CDR1 and CDR2: MNHEY, SVGAGI. This CDR3 is built from 15 residues. V shed 3 bases and J shed 6 bases, with 14 bases lying between them. Here the CDR3 reads CASSYGLRLAGELFF. The CDR3 nucleotides are TGTGCCAGCAGTTATGGCTTGAGGCTGGCCGGGGAGCTGTTTTTT.

This chain joins TRBV28 and TRBJ2-5; perhaps TRBD2 as D (6 bases). CDR1 and CDR2 from the germline V gene are MDHEN and SYDVKM. Trimming stripped 6 bases from V and 2 bases from J, with 25 bases between. CDR3 length equals 18 residues. The DNA of the CDR3 is TGTGCCAGCAGCCGTAACCTAGCGCGAGGGGCTTTACAAGAGACCCAGTACTTC. Its protein product is CASSRNLARGALQETQYF.

The DNA of the CDR3 is TGCGCCAGCAGCTTGGCCGGGACAGGGAACTATGGCTACACCTTC. It encodes CASSLAGTGNYGYTF. This chain links TRBV5-1 with TRBJ1-2, with 9 bases aligning to TRBD1. After removal of 0 bases from V and 2 bases from J, the junction contained 2 bases not matched to a gene. CDR1 and CDR2 from the germline V gene are SGHRS and YFSETQ. CDR3 length: 15 amino acids.

The chain combines TRBV11-2 with TRBJ2-3, with 11 bases lining up with TRBD2. V was clipped by 2 bases and J by 2 bases; unmatched bases: 6. Germline V gene sequence: CDR1 SGHAT, CDR2 FQNNGV. This CDR3 region has 17 residues. For the CDR3, the DNA is TGTGCCAGCAGCTTAACTGGGGGACTAGCGGTCACAGATACGCAGTATTTT. Translating gives CASSLTGGLAVTDTQYF.

The chain joins TRBV7-2 to TRBJ2-2; D may be TRBD1 (6 bases). The germline V gene has CDR1 SGHTA and CDR2 FQGNSA. CDR3 length equals 13 residues. The V and J ends lost 5 bases and 6 bases respectively, with 10 bases between them. DNA of the CDR3: TGTGCCAGCAGCGGACGGACAGCCGGGGAGCTGTTTTTT. It is translated as CASSGRTAGELFF.

The J gene is TRBJ2-7, the V gene TRBV5-1, with a weak D call TRBD1 (6 bases). The germline V gene has CDR1 SGHRS and CDR2 YFSETQ. The CDR3 has 14 amino acids. The germline V and J ends were trimmed by 4 bases and 2 bases, with 13 bases remaining between them. CDR3 DNA sequence: TGCGCCAGCAGCCCGACGACAGGCACCTACGAGCAGTACTTC. Its protein is CASSPTTGTYEQYF.